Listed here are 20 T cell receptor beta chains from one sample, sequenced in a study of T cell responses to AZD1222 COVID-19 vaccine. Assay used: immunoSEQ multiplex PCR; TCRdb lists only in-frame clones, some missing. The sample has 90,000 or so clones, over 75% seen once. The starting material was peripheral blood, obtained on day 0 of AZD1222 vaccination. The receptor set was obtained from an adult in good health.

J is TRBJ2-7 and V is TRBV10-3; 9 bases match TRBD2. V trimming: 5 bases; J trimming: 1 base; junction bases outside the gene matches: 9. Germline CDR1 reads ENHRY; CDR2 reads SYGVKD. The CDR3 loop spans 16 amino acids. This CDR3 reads CAISPLAGRGSYEQYF. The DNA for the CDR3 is TGTGCCATCAGTCCCCTAGCGGGAAGGGGGTCCTACGAGCAGTACTTC.

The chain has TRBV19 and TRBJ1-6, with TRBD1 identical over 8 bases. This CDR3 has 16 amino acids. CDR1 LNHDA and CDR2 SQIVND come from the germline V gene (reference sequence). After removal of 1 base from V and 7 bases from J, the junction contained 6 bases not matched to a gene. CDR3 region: CASSIGQGAKNSPLHF. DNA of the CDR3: TGTGCCAGTAGTATAGGGCAGGGGGCTAAAAATTCACCCCTCCACTTT.

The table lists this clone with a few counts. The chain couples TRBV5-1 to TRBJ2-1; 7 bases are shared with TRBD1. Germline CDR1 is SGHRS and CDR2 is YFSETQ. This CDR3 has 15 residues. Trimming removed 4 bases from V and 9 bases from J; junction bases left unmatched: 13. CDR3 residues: CASSRDRPSGGEQFF. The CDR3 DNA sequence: TGCGCCAGCAGCAGGGACAGACCATCGGGCGGTGAGCAGTTCTTC.

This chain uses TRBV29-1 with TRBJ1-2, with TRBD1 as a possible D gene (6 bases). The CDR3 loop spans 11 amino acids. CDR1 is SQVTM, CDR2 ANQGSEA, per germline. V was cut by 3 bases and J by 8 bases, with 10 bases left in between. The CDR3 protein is CSVEAGAGYTF. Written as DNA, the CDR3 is TGCAGCGTTGAGGCGGGGGCCGGCTACACCTTC. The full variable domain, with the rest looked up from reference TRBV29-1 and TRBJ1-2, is SAVISQKPSRDICQRGTSLTIQCQVDSQVTMMFWYRQQPGQSLTLIATANQGSEATYESGFVIDKFPISRPNLTFSTLTVSNMSPEDSSIYLCSVEAGAGYTFGSGTRLTVV.

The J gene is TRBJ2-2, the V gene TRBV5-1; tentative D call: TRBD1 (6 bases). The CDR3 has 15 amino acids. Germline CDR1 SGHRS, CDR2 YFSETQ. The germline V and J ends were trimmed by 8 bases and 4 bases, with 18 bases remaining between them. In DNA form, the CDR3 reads TGCGCCAGTAAAGGGGGAGCAGTTGGCACCGGGGAGCTGTTTTTT. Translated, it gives CASKGGAVGTGELFF.

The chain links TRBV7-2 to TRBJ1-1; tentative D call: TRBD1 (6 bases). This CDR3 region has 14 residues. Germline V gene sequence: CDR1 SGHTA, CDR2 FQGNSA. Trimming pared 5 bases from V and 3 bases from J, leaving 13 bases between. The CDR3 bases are TGTGCCAGCAGCCCGGGGGCTGCGTACACTGAAGCTTTCTTT. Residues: CASSPGAAYTEAFF.

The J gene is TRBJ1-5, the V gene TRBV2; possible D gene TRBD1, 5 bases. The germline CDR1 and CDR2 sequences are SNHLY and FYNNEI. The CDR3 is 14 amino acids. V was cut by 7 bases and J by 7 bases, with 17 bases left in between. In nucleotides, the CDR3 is TGTGCCAGCAAACGAAGGCAGGGTAGCCAGCCCCAGCATTTT. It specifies CASKRRQGSQPQHF.

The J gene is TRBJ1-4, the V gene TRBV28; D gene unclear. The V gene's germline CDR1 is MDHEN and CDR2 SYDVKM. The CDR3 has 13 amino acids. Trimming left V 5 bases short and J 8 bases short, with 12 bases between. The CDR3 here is CASSVPSREKLFF. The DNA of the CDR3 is TGTGCCAGCAGTGTGCCCTCGCGGGAAAAACTGTTTTTT.

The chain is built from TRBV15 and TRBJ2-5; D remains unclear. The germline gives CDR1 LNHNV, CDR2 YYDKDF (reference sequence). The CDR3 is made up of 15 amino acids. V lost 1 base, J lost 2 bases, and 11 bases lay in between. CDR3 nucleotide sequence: TGTGCCACCAGCAGAGGAGGAACACTTCAAGAGACCCAGTACTTC. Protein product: CATSRGGTLQETQYF.

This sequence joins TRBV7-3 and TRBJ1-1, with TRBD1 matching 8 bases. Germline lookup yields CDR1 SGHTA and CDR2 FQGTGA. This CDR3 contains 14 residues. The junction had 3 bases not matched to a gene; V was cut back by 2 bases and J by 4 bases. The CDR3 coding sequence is TGTGCCAGCAGCTTAGGGGGACAGGCCACTGAAGCTTTCTTT. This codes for CASSLGGQATEAFF.

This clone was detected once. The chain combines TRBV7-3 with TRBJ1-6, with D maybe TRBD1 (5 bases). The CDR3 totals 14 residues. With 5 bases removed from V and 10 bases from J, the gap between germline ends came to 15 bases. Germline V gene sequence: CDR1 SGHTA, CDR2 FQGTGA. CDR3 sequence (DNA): TGTGCCAGCAGCCTCAGGGAGGGTGGCTCACCCCTCCACTTT. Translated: CASSLREGGSPLHF.

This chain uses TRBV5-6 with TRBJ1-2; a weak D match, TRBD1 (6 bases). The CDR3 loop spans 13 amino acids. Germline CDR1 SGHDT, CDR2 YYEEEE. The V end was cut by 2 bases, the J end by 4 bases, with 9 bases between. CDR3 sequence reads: CASSFQGSYGYTF. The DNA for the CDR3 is TGTGCCAGCAGCTTCCAGGGGAGCTATGGCTACACCTTC.

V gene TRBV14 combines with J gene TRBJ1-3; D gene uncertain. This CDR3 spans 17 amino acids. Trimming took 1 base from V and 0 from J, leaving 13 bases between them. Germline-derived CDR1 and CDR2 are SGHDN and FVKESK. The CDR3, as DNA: TGTGCCAGCAGCCAAGTGGGCCGTGGCCGCTCTGGAAACACCATATATTTT. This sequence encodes CASSQVGRGRSGNTIYF.

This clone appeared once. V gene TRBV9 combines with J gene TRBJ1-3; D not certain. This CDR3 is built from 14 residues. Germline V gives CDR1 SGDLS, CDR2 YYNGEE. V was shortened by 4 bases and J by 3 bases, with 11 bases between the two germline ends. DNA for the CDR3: TGTGCCAGCAGCTTGTCACACTATGGAAACACCATATATTTT. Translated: CASSLSHYGNTIYF. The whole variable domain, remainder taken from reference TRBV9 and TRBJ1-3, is DSGVTQTPKHLITATGQRVTLRCSPRSGDLSVYWYQQSLDQGLQFLIQYYNGEERAKGNILERFSAQQFPDLHSELNLSSLELGDSALYFCASSLSHYGNTIYFGEGSWLTVV.

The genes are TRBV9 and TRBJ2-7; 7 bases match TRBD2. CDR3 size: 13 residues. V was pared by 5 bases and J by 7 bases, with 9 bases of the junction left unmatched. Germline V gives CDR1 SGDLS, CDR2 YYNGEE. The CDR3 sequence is CASRASGSREQYF. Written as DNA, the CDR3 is TGTGCCAGCAGGGCTAGCGGCAGCAGGGAGCAGTACTTC. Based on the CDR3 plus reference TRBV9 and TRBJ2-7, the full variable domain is DSGVTQTPKHLITATGQRVTLRCSPRSGDLSVYWYQQSLDQGLQFLIQYYNGEERAKGNILERFSAQQFPDLHSELNLSSLELGDSALYFCASRASGSREQYFGPGTRLTVT.

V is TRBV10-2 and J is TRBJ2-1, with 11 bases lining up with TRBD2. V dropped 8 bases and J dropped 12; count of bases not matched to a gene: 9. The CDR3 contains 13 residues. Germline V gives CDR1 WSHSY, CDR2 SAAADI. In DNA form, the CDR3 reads TGCGCCAGCGGGGCTAGCGGGAGGAATAGGCAGTTCTTC. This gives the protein CASGASGRNRQFF.

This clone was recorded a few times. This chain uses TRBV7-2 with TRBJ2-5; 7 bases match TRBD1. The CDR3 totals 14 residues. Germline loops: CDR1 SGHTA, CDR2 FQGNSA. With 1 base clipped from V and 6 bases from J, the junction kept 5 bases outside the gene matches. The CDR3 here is CASSLEGGAKTQYF. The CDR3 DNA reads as TGTGCCAGCAGCTTAGAAGGGGGCGCGAAGACCCAGTACTTC.

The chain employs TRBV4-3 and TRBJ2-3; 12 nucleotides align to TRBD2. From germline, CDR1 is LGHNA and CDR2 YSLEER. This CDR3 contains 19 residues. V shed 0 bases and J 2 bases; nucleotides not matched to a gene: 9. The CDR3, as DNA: TGCGCCAGCAGCCAAGACTCGGGGCGACTAGCGGGGGCCACAGATACGCAGTATTTT. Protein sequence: CASSQDSGRLAGATDTQYF.

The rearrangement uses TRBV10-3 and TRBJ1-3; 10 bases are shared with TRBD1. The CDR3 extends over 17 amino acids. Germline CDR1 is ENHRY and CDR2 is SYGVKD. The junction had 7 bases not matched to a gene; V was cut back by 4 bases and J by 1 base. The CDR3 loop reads CAISVGTGAVSGNTIYF. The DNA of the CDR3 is TGTGCCATCAGTGTTGGGACAGGGGCAGTTTCTGGAAACACCATATATTTT.

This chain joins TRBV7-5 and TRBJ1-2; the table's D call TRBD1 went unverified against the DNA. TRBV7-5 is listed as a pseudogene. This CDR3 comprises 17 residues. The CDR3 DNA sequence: TGTGCCAGAAGCTTATTCGGACACCCTGACAGGGTCTATGGCTACACCTTC. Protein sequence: CARSLFGHPDRVYGYTF.